The 2 T cell receptor beta chains given below trace back to one sample, sequenced in a study of T cells in Graves' hyperthyroidism and ophthalmopathy. Template material for amplifying TCR beta CDR3 regions consisted of RNA transcripts. During a first-round RT-PCR of the TCR CDR3, the HTBI primer set was used. One entry per CDR3 protein results from TCRdb running MiXCR on the multiplex PCR reads. This sample has 300,000 to 450,000 distinct CDR3 sequences; about a sixth occur once, and the top ten carry around a third. The specimen was blood. The receptor source for this set is a young woman with Graves' hyperthyroidism that later progressed to Graves' ophthalmopathy.

The chain joins TRBV2 to TRBJ2-2; D not resolved. V was cut by 4 bases and J by 4 bases, with 10 bases left in between. CDR1 and CDR2 from the germline V gene are SNHLY and FYNNEI. The CDR3 has 14 amino acids. The CDR3 DNA reads as TGTGCCAGCAGTGTCGGCGGACGCACCGGGGAGCTGTTTTTT. Protein sequence: CASSVGGRTGELFF.

At least ten counts were recorded for this clonotype. Written as DNA, the CDR3 is TGTGCCAGCAGTTTAAGTAAGCGGCAGGACTACACTGAAGCTTTCTTT. The encoded protein is CASSLSKRQDYTEAFF. The chain couples TRBV12-3 or TRBV12-4 to TRBJ1-1, with D hard to call. V was trimmed by 2 bases and J by 3 bases, leaving 16 bases between them. The CDR3 is made up of 16 amino acids.